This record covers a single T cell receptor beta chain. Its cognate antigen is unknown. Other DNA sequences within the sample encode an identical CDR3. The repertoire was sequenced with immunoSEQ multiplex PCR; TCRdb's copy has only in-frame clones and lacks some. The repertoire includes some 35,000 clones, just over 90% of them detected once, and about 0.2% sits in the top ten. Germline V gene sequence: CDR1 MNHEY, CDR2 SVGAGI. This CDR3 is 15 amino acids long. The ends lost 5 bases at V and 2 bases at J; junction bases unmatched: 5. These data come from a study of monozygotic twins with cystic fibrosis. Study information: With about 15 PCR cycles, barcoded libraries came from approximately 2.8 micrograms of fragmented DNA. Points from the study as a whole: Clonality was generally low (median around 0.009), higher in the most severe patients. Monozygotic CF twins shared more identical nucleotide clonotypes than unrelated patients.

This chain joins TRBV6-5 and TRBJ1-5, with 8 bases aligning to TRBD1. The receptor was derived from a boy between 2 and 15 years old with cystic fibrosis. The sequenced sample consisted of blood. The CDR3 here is CASSPGQGGNQPQHF. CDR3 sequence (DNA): TGTGCCAGCAGTCCAGGACAGGGTGGCAATCAGCCCCAGCATTTT.